What follows are 21 T cell receptor beta chains derived from one specimen sequenced in a study of T cell repertoires in cytomegalovirus infection. TCRdb reanalysed the reads using MiXCR and keeps one entry per CDR3 protein. The repertoire holds 300,000 to 400,000 distinct CDR3 sequences, with about 28% as singletons. Antigens of these TCRs are unknown. Sample: cultured PBMCs, taken from culture after CMV antigen stimulation. Receptor source: a human donor in good health (CMV status not recorded). Some clones in this sample may be carry-over from other donors' samples.

The V gene is TRBV28, the J gene TRBJ1-4, with TRBD1 matching 7 bases. The CDR3 runs 18 residues. CDR1 and CDR2 (germline): MDHEN, SYDVKM. With V trimmed by 2 bases and J by 2 bases, 11 bases remained unmatched. The CDR3 sequence: CASSLIGGGRKTNEKLFF. CDR3 bases: TGTGCCAGCAGTTTAATAGGGGGCGGGAGGAAGACTAATGAAAAACTGTTTTTT.

There are a few counts of this clonotype. The genes are TRBV12-3 or TRBV12-4 and TRBJ2-7; 8 bases are shared with TRBD2. This CDR3 is 15 amino acids long. Trimming took 5 bases from V and 3 from J; bases not matched to a gene: 9. The CDR3 spells CASSPPASGGYEQYF. The CDR3 coding sequence is TGTGCCAGCAGTCCCCCCGCGAGCGGGGGCTACGAGCAGTACTTC.

This clonotype appeared many times. V gene TRBV28 combines with J gene TRBJ2-7, with 7 bases aligning to TRBD2. V dropped 5 bases and J dropped 4; count of bases not matched to a gene: 11. Per the germline V gene, CDR1 is MDHEN and CDR2 is SYDVKM. This CDR3 has 15 amino acids. CDR3 coding DNA: TGTGCCAGCAGTATAATCGGGGGGAAAGATTACGAGCAGTACTTC. It codes for CASSIIGGKDYEQYF.

This clonotype showed up just once. The V and J genes are TRBV27 and TRBJ2-1, with TRBD2 identical over 8 bases. The CDR3 contains 14 residues. Germline V gene data show CDR1 as MNHEY and CDR2 as SMNVEV (reference sequence). V lost 8 bases to trimming and J lost 6 bases; unmatched junction nucleotides: 9. Written as DNA, the CDR3 is TGTGCCAGCCGTACTAGCGGCCACGCCAATGAGCAGTTCTTC. This encodes CASRTSGHANEQFF.

This chain uses TRBV7-2 with TRBJ1-1; no clear D gene. V gave up 5 bases and J gave up 1 base, with 11 bases separating them. CDR3 length: 14 residues. The V gene's germline CDR1 is SGHTA and CDR2 FQGNSA. The CDR3 spells CASSPVTANTEAFF. In nucleotides, the CDR3 is TGTGCCAGCAGCCCCGTAACAGCGAACACTGAAGCTTTCTTT. Full variable domain (remainder filled in from reference TRBV7-2 and TRBJ1-1): GAGVSQSPSNKVTEKGKDVELRCDPISGHTALYWYRQSLGQGLEFLIYFQGNSAPDKSGLPSDRFSAERTGGSVSTLTIQRTQQEDSAVYLCASSPVTANTEAFFGQGTRLTVV.

The rearrangement uses TRBV19 and TRBJ1-2; 8 bases map to TRBD1. The CDR3 contains 15 residues. Germline V gene lookup returns CDR1 LNHDA and CDR2 SQIVND (reference sequence). The V segment lost 4 bases and the J segment 5 bases; nucleotides outside the gene matches: 9. The CDR3 region is CASSSLPGQVYGYTF. Written as DNA, the CDR3 is TGTGCCAGTAGTAGCTTACCGGGACAGGTATATGGCTACACCTTC.

This sequence joins TRBV9 and TRBJ2-5; D might be TRBD1 (6 bases). This CDR3 spans 13 amino acids. V dropped 4 bases and J dropped 4 bases, with 11 bases sitting between them. Germline CDR1 reads SGDLS; CDR2 reads YYNGEE. In DNA form, the CDR3 reads TGTGCCAGCAGCACCAGGGGCGGAGAGACCCAGTACTTC. Translating gives CASSTRGGETQYF.

The V call is TRBV7-2, the J call TRBJ2-5, with TRBD1 as a possible D gene (5 bases). V lost 2 bases and J 3 bases, leaving 10 bases between the germline ends. The CDR3 runs 14 residues. Germline CDR1 and CDR2: SGHTA and FQGNSA. Here the CDR3 reads CASSLRGPEETQYF. CDR3 DNA: TGTGCCAGCAGCTTAAGGGGTCCGGAAGAGACCCAGTACTTC. Based on the CDR3 plus reference TRBV7-2 and TRBJ2-5, the full variable domain is GAGVSQSPSNKVTEKGKDVELRCDPISGHTALYWYRQSLGQGLEFLIYFQGNSAPDKSGLPSDRFSAERTGGSVSTLTIQRTQQEDSAVYLCASSLRGPEETQYFGPGTRLLVL.

V is TRBV14 and J is TRBJ1-6; TRBD1 agrees at 9 bases. CDR1 SGHDN and CDR2 FVKESK come from the germline V gene. V shed 4 bases and J 7 bases; nucleotides not matched to a gene: 8. The CDR3 is 16 amino acids. The CDR3 DNA reads TGTGCCAGCAGCCCCTACGGGACAGGGACCAATTCACCCCTCCACTTT. Amino acids: CASSPYGTGTNSPLHF.

The chain has TRBV3-1 and TRBJ2-7; D possibly corresponds to TRBD1 (5 bases). Trimming pared 5 bases from V and 10 bases from J, leaving 15 bases between. The CDR3 has 12 residues. Germline CDR1 and CDR2: LGHDT and YNNKEL (reference sequence). The CDR3 region is CASSWARGEQYF. The CDR3 DNA reads TGTGCCAGCAGCTGGGCAAGGGGCGAACAGTACTTC.

Comment on this clonotype: Since a much larger clone is just one base distant, this may be a read error. The conserved closing phenylalanine or tryptophan is absent in this CDR3, likely reflecting a read error. The chain joins TRBV19 to TRBJ1-2, with 10 bases identical to TRBD1. The CDR3 extends over 16 amino acids. The V and J ends lost 3 bases and 3 bases, in that order; junction bases with no gene match: 7. Germline CDR1 reads LNHDA; CDR2 reads SQIVND (reference sequence). CDR3: CASSIFSGTGDYGYTS. CDR3 sequence (DNA): TGTGCCAGTAGTATTTTTTCCGGGACAGGGGACTATGGCTACACCTCC.

The rearrangement uses TRBV29-1 and TRBJ1-1; no reliable D call. CDR3 length: 15 residues. CDR1 SQVTM and CDR2 ANQGSEA come from the germline V gene. The V end was cut by 4 bases, the J end by 0 bases, with 15 bases between. The CDR3 nucleotides read TGCAGCGTTGGCACCCCGGTACGGTTGAACACTGAAGCTTTCTTT. Translation: CSVGTPVRLNTEAFF. The full variable domain, completed using reference TRBV29-1 and TRBJ1-1, is SAVISQKPSRDICQRGTSLTIQCQVDSQVTMMFWYRQQPGQSLTLIATANQGSEATYESGFVIDKFPISRPNLTFSTLTVSNMSPEDSSIYLCSVGTPVRLNTEAFFGQGTRLTVV.

This clonotype was observed a handful of times. The V gene is TRBV6-6, the J gene TRBJ1-3; D gene uncertain. This CDR3 is 13 amino acids long. Germline V gene sequence: CDR1 MNHNY, CDR2 SVGAGI (reference sequence). The ends were cut back, 5 bases at V and 4 bases at J, with 9 bases in the middle. The CDR3 reads CASSNMAGNTIYF. The DNA for the CDR3 is TGTGCCAGCAGTAACATGGCCGGAAACACCATATATTTT.

This clonotype was recorded a few times. The chain recombines TRBV5-1 with TRBJ1-6, with 7 bases that match TRBD1. Germline V CDR1 and CDR2: SGHRS, YFSETQ. J gave up 7 bases and V 0 bases, and 4 bases lay outside the gene matches. This CDR3 comprises 15 residues. CDR3 DNA: TGCGCCAGCAGCTTGGGCAGGGGGAACAATTCACCCCTCCACTTT. This codes for CASSLGRGNNSPLHF.

This clonotype occurred a few times. This chain uses TRBV7-2 with TRBJ2-7; 9 bases are a match to TRBD2. CDR1 and CDR2 (germline): SGHTA, FQGNSA. The CDR3 has 15 residues. The J segment lost 2 bases and the V segment lost 1 base, leaving 3 bases of the junction unmatched. CDR3 sequence: CASSLGTSVTYEQYF. The CDR3 DNA is TGTGCCAGCAGCTTAGGGACTAGCGTCACCTACGAGCAGTACTTC.

The chain uses TRBV6-5 and TRBJ1-1, with D possibly being TRBD1 (6 bases). Germline V CDR1 and CDR2: MNHEY, SVGAGI. The V end lost 7 bases, the J end lost 2 bases, and 14 bases lay between the germline ends. CDR3 size: 14 residues. CDR3 nucleotides: TGTGCCAGCACGAGGGGGGGGCGAAACACTGAAGCTTTCTTT. Translation gives CASTRGGRNTEAFF.

This clonotype was picked up one time. The rearrangement uses TRBV3-1 and TRBJ2-7, with a weak D call TRBD1 (6 bases). The CDR3 has 15 amino acids. With 2 bases removed from V and 7 bases from J, the gap between germline ends came to 18 bases. From germline, CDR1 is LGHDT and CDR2 YNNKEL (reference sequence). CDR3 coding DNA: TGTGCCAGCAGCCAATCGTATACAGGGTCACGGGAGCAGTACTTC. Translation gives CASSQSYTGSREQYF.

The chain employs TRBV20-1 and TRBJ1-4, with a weak D call TRBD1 (6 bases). V lost 5 bases, J lost 8 bases, and 18 bases lay in between. Germline CDR1 reads DFQATT; CDR2 reads SNEGSKA (reference sequence). The CDR3 consists of 14 residues. This chain's CDR3 is CSADGGGPAEKLFF. CDR3 nucleotide sequence: TGCAGTGCTGACGGGGGGGGCCCCGCGGAAAAACTGTTTTTT.

The chain uses TRBV7-2 and TRBJ2-7; the D is unclear. Trimming pared 5 bases from V and 3 bases from J, leaving 5 bases between. CDR1 SGHTA and CDR2 FQGNSA come from the germline V gene. This CDR3 has 11 residues. The DNA of the CDR3 is TGTGCCAGCAGCGACGACTACGAGCAGTACTTC. This gives the protein CASSDDYEQYF.

The rearrangement uses TRBV5-1 and TRBJ2-7; D perhaps matches TRBD1 (5 bases). The V end lost 2 bases, the J end lost 0 bases, and 21 bases lay between the germline ends. Looked up from germline, CDR1 is SGHRS and CDR2 is YFSETQ. The CDR3 is 18 amino acids. CDR3 bases: TGCGCCAGCAGCTTTGCAGGGCCTATTAATTCGAGCTCCTACGAGCAGTACTTC. Protein sequence: CASSFAGPINSSSYEQYF.

This clonotype was seen repeatedly, ten times or more. V gene TRBV7-6 combines with J gene TRBJ1-5, with 8 bases fitting TRBD1. The CDR3 totals 16 residues. Looked up from germline, CDR1 is SGHVS and CDR2 is FNYEAQ. V lost 5 bases and J lost 2; bases outside the gene matches: 8. The CDR3, as DNA: TGTGCCAGCAGCCCCAGGGGGCCGGGGGGCAATCAGCCCCAGCATTTT. It is translated as CASSPRGPGGNQPQHF.